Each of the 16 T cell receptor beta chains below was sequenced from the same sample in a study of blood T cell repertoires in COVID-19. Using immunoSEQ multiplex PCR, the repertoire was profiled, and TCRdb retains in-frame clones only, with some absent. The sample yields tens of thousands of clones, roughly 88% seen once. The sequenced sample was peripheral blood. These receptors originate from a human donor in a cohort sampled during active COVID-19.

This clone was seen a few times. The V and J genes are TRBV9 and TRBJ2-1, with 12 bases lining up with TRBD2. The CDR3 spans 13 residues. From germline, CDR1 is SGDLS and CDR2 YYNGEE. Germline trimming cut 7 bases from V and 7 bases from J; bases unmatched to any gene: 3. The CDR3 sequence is CASQGLAGNEQFF. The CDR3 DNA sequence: TGTGCCAGCCAAGGACTAGCGGGGAATGAGCAGTTCTTC.

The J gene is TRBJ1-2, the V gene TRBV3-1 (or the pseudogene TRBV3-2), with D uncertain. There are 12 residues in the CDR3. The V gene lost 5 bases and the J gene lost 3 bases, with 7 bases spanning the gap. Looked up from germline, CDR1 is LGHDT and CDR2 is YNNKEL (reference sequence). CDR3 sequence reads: CASSEGDYGYTF. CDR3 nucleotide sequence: TGTGCCAGCAGCGAGGGTGACTATGGCTACACCTTC.

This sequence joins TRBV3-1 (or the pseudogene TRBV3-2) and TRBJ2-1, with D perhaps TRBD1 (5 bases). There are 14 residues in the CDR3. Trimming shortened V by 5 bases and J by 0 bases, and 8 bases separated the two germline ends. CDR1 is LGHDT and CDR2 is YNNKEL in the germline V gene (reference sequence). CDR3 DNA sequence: TGTGCCAGCAGCTCCCAGGGCTCCTACAATGAGCAGTTCTTC. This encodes CASSSQGSYNEQFF.

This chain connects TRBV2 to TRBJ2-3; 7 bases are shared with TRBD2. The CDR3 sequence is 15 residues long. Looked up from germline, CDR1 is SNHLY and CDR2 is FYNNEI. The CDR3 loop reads CANKKLAASAGTQYF. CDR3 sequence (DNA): TGTGCAAACAAAAAGCTAGCGGCCAGTGCCGGTACGCAGTATTTT.

Here the CDR3 reads CASSSRTPNTGELFF. The DNA of the CDR3 is TGTGCCAGCAGCTCCCGGACTCCGAACACCGGGGAGCTGTTTTTT. J is TRBJ2-2 and V is TRBV7-6; weak D call: TRBD2 (5 bases). The CDR3 sequence is 15 residues long. Trimming stripped 4 bases from V and 0 bases from J, with 9 bases between. Germline V gene data show CDR1 as SGHVS and CDR2 as FNYEAQ.

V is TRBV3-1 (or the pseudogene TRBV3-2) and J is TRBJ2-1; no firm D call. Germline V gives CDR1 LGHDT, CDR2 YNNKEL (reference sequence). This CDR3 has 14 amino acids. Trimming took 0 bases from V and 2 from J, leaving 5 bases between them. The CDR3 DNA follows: TGTGCCAGCAGCCAAGATATCCCCTACAATGAGCAGTTCTTC. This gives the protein CASSQDIPYNEQFF.

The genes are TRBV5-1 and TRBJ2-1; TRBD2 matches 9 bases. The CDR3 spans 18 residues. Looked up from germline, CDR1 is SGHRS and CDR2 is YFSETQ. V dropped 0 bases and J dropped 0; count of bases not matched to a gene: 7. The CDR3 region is CASSLVWREGYSYNEQFF. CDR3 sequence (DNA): TGCGCCAGCAGCTTGGTTTGGCGGGAGGGCTACTCCTACAATGAGCAGTTCTTC.

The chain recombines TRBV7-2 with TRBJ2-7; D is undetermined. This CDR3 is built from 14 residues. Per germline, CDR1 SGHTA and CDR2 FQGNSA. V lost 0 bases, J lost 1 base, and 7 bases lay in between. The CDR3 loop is CASSLAETSYEQYF. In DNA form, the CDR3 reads TGTGCCAGCAGCTTAGCGGAGACTTCCTACGAGCAGTACTTC.

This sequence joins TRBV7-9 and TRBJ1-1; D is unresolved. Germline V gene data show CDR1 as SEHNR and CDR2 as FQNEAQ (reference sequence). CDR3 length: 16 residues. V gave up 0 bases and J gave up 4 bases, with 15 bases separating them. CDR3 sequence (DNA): TGTGCCAGCAGCTTAGCGCGAGCGGGAGGGTTCACTGAAGCTTTCTTT. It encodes CASSLARAGGFTEAFF.

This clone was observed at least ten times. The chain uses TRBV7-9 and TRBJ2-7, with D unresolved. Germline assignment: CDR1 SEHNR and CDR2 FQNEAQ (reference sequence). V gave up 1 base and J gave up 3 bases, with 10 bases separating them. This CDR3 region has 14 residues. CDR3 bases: TGTGCCAGCAGCTTAGGTAGCCAGAACTACGAGCAGTACTTC. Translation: CASSLGSQNYEQYF.

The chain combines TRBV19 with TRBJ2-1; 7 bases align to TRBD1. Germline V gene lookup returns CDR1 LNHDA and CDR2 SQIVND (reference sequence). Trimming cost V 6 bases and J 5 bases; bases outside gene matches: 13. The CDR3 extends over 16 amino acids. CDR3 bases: TGTGCCAGTAGGCCTGGACAGGTGCTGTTTAACAATGAGCAGTTCTTC. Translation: CASRPGQVLFNNEQFF.

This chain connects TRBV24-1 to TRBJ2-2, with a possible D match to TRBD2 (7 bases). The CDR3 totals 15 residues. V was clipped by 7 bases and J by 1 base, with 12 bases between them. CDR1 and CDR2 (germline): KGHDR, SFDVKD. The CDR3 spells CATRGAGQNTGELFF. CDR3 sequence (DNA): TGTGCCACCAGGGGAGCGGGACAGAACACCGGGGAGCTGTTTTTT.

For the CDR3, the DNA is TGTGCCAGCAGCTTACGGGGAAACGAGCAGTACTTC. Translated: CASSLRGNEQYF. This rearrangement joins TRBV13 to TRBJ2-7, with D perhaps matching TRBD2 (5 bases). The germline V gene has CDR1 PRHDT and CDR2 FYEKMQ (reference sequence). CDR3 size: 12 residues. Trimming stripped 2 bases from V and 5 bases from J, with 7 bases between.

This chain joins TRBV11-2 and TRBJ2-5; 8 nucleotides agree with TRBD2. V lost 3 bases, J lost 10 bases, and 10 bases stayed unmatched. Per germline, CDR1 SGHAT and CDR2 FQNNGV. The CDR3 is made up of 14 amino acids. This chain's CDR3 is CASSLGSGKRDQYF. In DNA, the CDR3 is TGTGCCAGCAGCTTGGGTAGCGGGAAAAGAGACCAGTACTTC.

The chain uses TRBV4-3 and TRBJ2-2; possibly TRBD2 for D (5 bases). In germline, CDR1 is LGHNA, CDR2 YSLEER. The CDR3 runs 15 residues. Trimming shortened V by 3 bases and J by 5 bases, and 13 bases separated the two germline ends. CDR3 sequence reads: CASSQRAAETGELFF. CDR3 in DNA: TGCGCCAGCAGCCAGCGGGCAGCGGAAACCGGGGAGCTGTTTTTT.

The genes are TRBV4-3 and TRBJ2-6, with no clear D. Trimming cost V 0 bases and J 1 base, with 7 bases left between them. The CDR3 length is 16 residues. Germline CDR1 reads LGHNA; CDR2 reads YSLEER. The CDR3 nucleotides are TGCGCCAGCAGCCAAGATCCGGTTTCTGGGGCCAACGTCCTGACTTTC. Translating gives CASSQDPVSGANVLTF.